This paragraph reports one T cell receptor (beta chain). Antigen unknown. The data were obtained in a study of cytomegalovirus exposure and HLA in healthy donors. Points from the study as a whole: Specificity for CMV antigens was confirmed in vitro for a few of the CMV-associated chains. Most sequenced TCRs were rare (though some public TCRs occurred in many donors).

Separation from the approximately 720-subject first cohort characterized the roughly 130-subject validation cohort, to which the donors belonged. Trimming cost V 4 bases and J 8 bases, with 15 bases left between them. Germline-derived CDR1 and CDR2 are SGHNT and YYREEE (reference sequence). This CDR3 has 13 amino acids. Using immunoSEQ multiplex PCR, the repertoire was profiled, and TCRdb retains in-frame clones only, with some absent. The sample yields 65,000 to 75,000 clones, 90% to 95% seen once. The TCR was taken from a man between 18 and 29 years old in good health and CMV-seropositive. The sample taken for sequencing was PBMCs. The V and J genes are TRBV5-4 and TRBJ1-2, with a possible D match to TRBD1 (6 bases). CDR3 loop: CASSPTTGLGYTF. In DNA form, the CDR3 reads TGTGCCAGCAGCCCCACCACAGGGCTCGGCTACACCTTC.